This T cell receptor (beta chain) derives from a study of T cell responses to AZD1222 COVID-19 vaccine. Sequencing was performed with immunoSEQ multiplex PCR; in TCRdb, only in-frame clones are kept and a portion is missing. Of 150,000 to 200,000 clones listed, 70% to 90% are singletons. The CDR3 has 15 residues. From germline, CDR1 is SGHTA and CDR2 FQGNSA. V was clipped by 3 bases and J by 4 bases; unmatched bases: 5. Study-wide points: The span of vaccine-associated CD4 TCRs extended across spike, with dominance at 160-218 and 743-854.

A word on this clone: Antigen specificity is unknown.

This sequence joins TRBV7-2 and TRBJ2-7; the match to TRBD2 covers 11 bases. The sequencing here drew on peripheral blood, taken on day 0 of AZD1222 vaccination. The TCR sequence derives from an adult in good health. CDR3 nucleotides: TGTGCCAGCAGCTTCACTAGCGGGAGAGTATACGAGCAGTACTTC. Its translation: CASSFTSGRVYEQYF. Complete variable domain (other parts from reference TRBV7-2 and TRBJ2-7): GAGVSQSPSNKVTEKGKDVELRCDPISGHTALYWYRQSLGQGLEFLIYFQGNSAPDKSGLPSDRFSAERTGGSVSTLTIQRTQQEDSAVYLCASSFTSGRVYEQYFGPGTRLTVT.